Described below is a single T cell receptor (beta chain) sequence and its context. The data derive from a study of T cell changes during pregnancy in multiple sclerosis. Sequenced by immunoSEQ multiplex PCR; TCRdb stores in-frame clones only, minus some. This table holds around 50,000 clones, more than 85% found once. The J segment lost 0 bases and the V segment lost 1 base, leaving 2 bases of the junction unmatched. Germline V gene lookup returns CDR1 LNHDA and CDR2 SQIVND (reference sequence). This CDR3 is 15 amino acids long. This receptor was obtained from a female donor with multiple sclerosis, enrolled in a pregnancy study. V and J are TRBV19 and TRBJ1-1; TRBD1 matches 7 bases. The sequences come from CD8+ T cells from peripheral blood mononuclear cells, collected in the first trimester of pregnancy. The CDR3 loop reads CASSIGDSLNTEAFF. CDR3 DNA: TGTGCCAGTAGTATAGGGGACAGTTTGAACACTGAAGCTTTCTTT. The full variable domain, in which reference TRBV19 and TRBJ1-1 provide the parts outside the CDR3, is DGGITQSPKYLFRKEGQNVTLSCEQNLNHDAMYWYRQDPGQGLRLIYYSQIVNDFQKGDIAEGYSVSREKKESFPLTVTSAQKNPTAFYLCASSIGDSLNTEAFFGQGTRLTVV.